Each of the 6 T cell receptor beta chains below was sequenced from the same sample in a study of T-cell memory formation after mild COVID-19. TCRdb re-analysed the 5' RACE reads in MiXCR, keeping a single row per CDR3 protein. Of 100,000 to 150,000 distinct CDR3 sequences listed, around a sixth are singletons. Sequencing input: PBMCs or a T cell subset sorted from them (not recorded which). The receptors were sampled from an adult woman who had mild COVID-19 (a few samples of this study predate the infection). Cell type and time point are not known.

This rearrangement joins TRBV6-5 to TRBJ2-2; D gene unclear. With 6 bases removed from V and 0 bases from J, the gap between germline ends came to 11 bases. The CDR3 sequence is 15 residues long. CDR1 MNHEY and CDR2 SVGAGI come from the germline V gene. The CDR3 nucleotides are TGTGCCAGCAGCACAGAGAAACCGAACACCGGGGAGCTGTTTTTT. It encodes CASSTEKPNTGELFF.

The chain joins TRBV29-1 to TRBJ1-1; a possible D gene is TRBD1 (5 bases). CDR1 SQVTM and CDR2 ANQGSEA come from the germline V gene. V shed 3 bases and J shed 2 bases, with 16 bases lying between them. The CDR3 runs 15 residues. The CDR3 reads CSVDLPMTVNTEAFF. Here the CDR3 DNA reads TGCAGCGTTGATCTGCCGATGACAGTAAACACTGAAGCTTTCTTT.

V is TRBV18 and J is TRBJ1-2; the D gene is possibly TRBD1 (6 bases). V was cut by 3 bases and J by 4 bases, with 12 bases left in between. The CDR3 totals 14 residues. CDR1 is KGHSH and CDR2 is LQKENI in the germline V gene. The CDR3: CASSPPGTLYGYTF. As DNA, the CDR3 is TGTGCCAGCTCACCCCCCGGGACACTCTATGGCTACACCTTC.

In its sample, this clonotype was seen a few times. The chain has TRBV11-2 and TRBJ2-1; TRBD2 might be the D (7 bases). The CDR3 contains 16 residues. Looked up from germline, CDR1 is SGHAT and CDR2 is FQNNGV. V dropped 2 bases and J dropped 0 bases, with 11 bases sitting between them. The CDR3, as DNA: TGTGCCAGCAGCTTACCTGCGGGGGCCTCCTACAATGAGCAGTTCTTC. Residues: CASSLPAGASYNEQFF.

V and J are TRBV15 and TRBJ1-4; D is possibly TRBD1 (5 bases). V lost 9 bases to trimming and J lost 8 bases, with 13 bases between them. The germline V gene encodes CDR1 LNHNV and CDR2 YYDKDF (reference sequence). This CDR3 has 12 amino acids. CDR3 in amino acids: CATGLGLEKLFF. The CDR3 bases are TGTGCCACAGGGTTGGGACTCGAAAAACTGTTTTTT.

Turning to this clonotype: At one of its ends the junction is not consistent with the germline gene, which may arise from a read error. The V and J genes are TRBV15 and TRBJ2-7; 8 bases match TRBD2. Germline CDR1 and CDR2: LNHNV and YYDKDF (reference sequence). The CDR3 runs to 13 residues. DNA of the CDR3: TGTGCCACCCGCAGCGGGAGCTCCTACGAGCAGTACTTC. Translating gives CATRSGSSYEQYF.